This entry concerns a single T cell receptor beta chain. The data were produced by immunoSEQ multiplex PCR, yet TCRdb's version contains in-frame clones alone and is incomplete. The sample consists of some 2 million clones, less than 95% of them appearing once. The data were obtained in a study of shared clonotypes between healthy human individuals. CD45RO-negative, CCR7-positively selected cells formed the naive CD8 fraction, excluding terminally differentiated effector memory CD45RA+ cells. The V and J ends lost 3 bases and 7 bases, in that order; junction bases with no gene match: 4. CDR1 is MDHEN, CDR2 SYDVKM, per germline. There are 14 residues in the CDR3.

V gene TRBV28 combines with J gene TRBJ2-2; 8 bases match TRBD1. The receptor was isolated from a man younger than 35 in good health. Material for sequencing was naive CD8+ T cells sorted from blood. DNA of the CDR3: TGTGCCAGCAGTTTGACAGGGGTGGGCGGGGAGCTGTTTTTT. Amino acid sequence: CASSLTGVGGELFF.